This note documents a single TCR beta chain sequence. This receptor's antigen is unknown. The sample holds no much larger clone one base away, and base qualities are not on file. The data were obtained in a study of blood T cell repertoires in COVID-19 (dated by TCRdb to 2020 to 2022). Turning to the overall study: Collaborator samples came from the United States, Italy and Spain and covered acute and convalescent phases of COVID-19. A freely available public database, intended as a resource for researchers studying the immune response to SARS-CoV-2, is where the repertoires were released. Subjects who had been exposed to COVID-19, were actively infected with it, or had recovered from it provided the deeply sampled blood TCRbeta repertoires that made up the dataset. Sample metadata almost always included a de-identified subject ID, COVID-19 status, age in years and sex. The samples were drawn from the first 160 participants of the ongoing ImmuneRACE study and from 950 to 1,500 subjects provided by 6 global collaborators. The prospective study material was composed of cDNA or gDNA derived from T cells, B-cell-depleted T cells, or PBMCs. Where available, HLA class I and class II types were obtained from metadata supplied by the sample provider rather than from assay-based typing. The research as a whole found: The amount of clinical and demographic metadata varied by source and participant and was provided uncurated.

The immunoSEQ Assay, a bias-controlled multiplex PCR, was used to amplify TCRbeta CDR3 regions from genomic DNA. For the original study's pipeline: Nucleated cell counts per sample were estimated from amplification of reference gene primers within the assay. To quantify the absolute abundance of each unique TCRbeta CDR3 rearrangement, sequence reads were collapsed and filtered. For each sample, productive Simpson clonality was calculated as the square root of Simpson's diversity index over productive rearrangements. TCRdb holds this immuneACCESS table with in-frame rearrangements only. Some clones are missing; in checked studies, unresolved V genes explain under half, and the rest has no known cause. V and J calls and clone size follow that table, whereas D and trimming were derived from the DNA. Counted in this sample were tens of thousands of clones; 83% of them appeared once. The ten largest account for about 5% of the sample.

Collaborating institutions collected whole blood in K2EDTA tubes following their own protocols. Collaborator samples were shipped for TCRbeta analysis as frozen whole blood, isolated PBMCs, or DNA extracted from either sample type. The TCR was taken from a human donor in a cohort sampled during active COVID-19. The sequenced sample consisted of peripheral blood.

The bases are TGTGCCAGCGGGGACAGGCAATATGGCTACACCTTC. Translation gives CASGDRQYGYTF. Here the chain combines TRBV2 and TRBJ1-2, with 8 junctional bases fitting TRBD1. Trimming leaves V shorter by 8 bases and J shorter by 5 bases, with the junction holding 4 bases beyond the gene matches. The CDR3 spans 12 residues, from the cysteine through the phenylalanine. Solely the CDR3 DNA is kept, with 36 bases framed from the first base. The CDR1 and CDR2 encoded by the germline V gene are SNHLY and FYNNEI.